This TCR beta chain stems from a study of beta chain features in type 1 diabetes. Points from the study as a whole: Researchers report that Type 1 diabetes patients had moderately but significantly shorter TCRB CDR3s across all four CD4+ subsets.

The sequenced template was cDNA made from the entire isolated RNA. Only in-frame clones appear in the TCRdb table, and some are missing; sequencing was by immunoSEQ multiplex PCR. The sample comprises under 350,000 clones, approximately 8.1% of which are singletons, and over 0.8% rests with the top ten. This CDR3 comprises 18 residues. CDR1 and CDR2 (germline): SGHNT, YENEEA. V dropped 0 bases and J dropped 2; count of bases not matched to a gene: 13. This clone was found a few times. Its antigen is currently unknown. The sample taken for sequencing was central memory CD4+ T cells from blood. The source is a woman aged 18 to 35 in good health. The rearrangement links TRBV11-3 to TRBJ2-7; 7 nucleotides agree with TRBD2. The DNA for the CDR3 is TGTGCCAGCAGCTTAGATAGGTTCGGCGGGAGTGGGACCTACGAGCAGTACTTC. Amino acids: CASSLDRFGGSGTYEQYF.